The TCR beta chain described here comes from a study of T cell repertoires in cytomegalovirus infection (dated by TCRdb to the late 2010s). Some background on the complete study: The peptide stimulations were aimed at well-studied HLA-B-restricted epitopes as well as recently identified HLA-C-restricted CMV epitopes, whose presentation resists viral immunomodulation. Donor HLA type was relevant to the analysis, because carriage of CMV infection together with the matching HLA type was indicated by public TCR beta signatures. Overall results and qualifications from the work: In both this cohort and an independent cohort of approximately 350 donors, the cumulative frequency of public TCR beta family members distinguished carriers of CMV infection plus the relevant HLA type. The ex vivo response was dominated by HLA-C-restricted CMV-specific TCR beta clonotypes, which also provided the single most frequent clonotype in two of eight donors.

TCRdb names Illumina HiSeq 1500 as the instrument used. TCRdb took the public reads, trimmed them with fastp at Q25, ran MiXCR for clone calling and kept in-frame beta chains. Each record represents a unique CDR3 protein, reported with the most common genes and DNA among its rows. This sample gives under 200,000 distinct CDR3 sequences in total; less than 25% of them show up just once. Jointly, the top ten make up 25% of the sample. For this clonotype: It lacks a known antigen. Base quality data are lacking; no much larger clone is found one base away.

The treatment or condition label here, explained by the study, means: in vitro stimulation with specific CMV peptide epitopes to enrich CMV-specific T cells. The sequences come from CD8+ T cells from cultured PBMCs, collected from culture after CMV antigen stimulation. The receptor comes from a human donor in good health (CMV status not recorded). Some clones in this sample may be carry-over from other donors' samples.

The bases read TGTGCCAGCAGTGGACAGGTTCACAATGAGCAGTTCTTC. This translates into CASSGQVHNEQFF. This sequence uses TRBV27 and TRBJ2-1; 7 bases in the middle match TRBD1. V is trimmed back by 5 bases and J by 5 bases, and the junction contains 3 bases that no gene match accounts for. Inclusive of the bounding cysteine and phenylalanine, the CDR3 is 13 residues long. Of the read, only the CDR3 DNA is kept; its 39 bases are in frame from base 1. Reading the germline V gene (reference sequence) gives CDR1 MNHEY and CDR2 SMNVEV.